This T cell receptor (beta chain) was captured in a study of cytomegalovirus exposure and HLA in healthy donors. Background on the study: The 120 validation repertoires used the same platform as the roughly 670 first-cohort repertoires (as reported by a later analysis).

On this clone: Its specificity is not known.

The CDR3 contains 14 residues. Per the germline V gene, CDR1 is MNHEY and CDR2 is SVGAGI. Trimming cost V 0 bases and J 5 bases; bases outside gene matches: 0. A roughly 120-subject validation cohort, separate from the approximately 700-subject first cohort, supplied the donors. Some clones are missing from TCRdb's copy, which holds only in-frame ones; the method was immunoSEQ multiplex PCR. Of tens of thousands of clones detected, roughly nine tenths appear once; the ten largest clones hold 2% to 2.5%. Study conclusions and caveats: Most TCR sequences were rare, but some public TCRs occurred in many donors. Associated with cytomegalovirus, according to the listing, were 150 to 200 TCR beta chains.

The TCR was taken from a woman in her 30s in good health and CMV-seronegative. The sequenced sample consisted of PBMCs. The J gene is TRBJ2-7, the V gene TRBV6-5; 11 positions agree with TRBD1. DNA for the CDR3: TGTGCCAGCAGTTACTCGGGACAGGGGGACGAGCAGTACTTC. It translates to CASSYSGQGDEQYF.